The clone carrying this T cell receptor (beta chain) was recorded a few times. V gave up 3 bases and J gave up 4 bases; unmatched junction bases: 15. The CDR3 is 18 residues long. CDR1 and CDR2 from the germline V gene are SGHAT and FQNNGV. The data originate from a study of sequential checkpoint blockade in melanoma. Generated by immunoSEQ multiplex PCR, the TCRdb table keeps only in-frame clones and is missing some. Of fewer than 15,000 clones listed, around 80% are singletons. Treatment reported: randomized to nivolumab then ipilimumab (arm A) or the reverse (arm B). No patient had prior DNA-damaging chemotherapy. Sorted cells were live CD3+CD8+, lacking CD19 and CD56, from PBMCs.

The clonotype originates from a human donor with melanoma. The chain couples TRBV11-2 to TRBJ2-1; TRBD2 matches at 7 bases. The sample was CD8+ T cells sorted from blood (inferred from file names), taken from a patient given nivolumab and ipilimumab in sequence. The DNA of the CDR3 is TGTGCCAGCAGCTTCGCCCCCCCCACGAGCGGGGTGTACAATGAGCAGTTCTTC. As protein: CASSFAPPTSGVYNEQFF.